Following are 31 T cell receptor beta chains from one sample sequenced in a study of identical twins. Via MiXCR, TCRdb re-called the 5' RACE reads, giving one row per CDR3 protein. The sample contains more than 1.5 million distinct CDR3 sequences, roughly a third of which appear only once. Sequenced sample: cord blood. The receptors stem from a newborn girl in good health.

The chain joins TRBV28 to TRBJ2-1, with D perhaps being TRBD1 or TRBD2 (5 bases each). Germline CDR1 and CDR2: MDHEN and SYDVKM. The length of the CDR3 is 16 residues. V lost 5 bases, J lost 5 bases, and 19 bases lay in between. Here the CDR3 reads CASSLPGGARHNEQFF. DNA for the CDR3: TGTGCCAGCAGTCTCCCTGGGGGAGCGCGTCACAATGAGCAGTTCTTC.

The chain employs TRBV20-1 and TRBJ2-5, with 10 nucleotides matching TRBD2. The DNA matches TRBJ2-7 better at its end, which makes the J call doubtful. This CDR3 comprises 15 residues. From germline, CDR1 is DFQATT and CDR2 SNEGSKA (reference sequence). CDR3 coding DNA: TGCAGTGCTAGAGATTGGAGTAGCGGGAGGTACGAGCAGTACTTC. It translates to CSARDWSSGRYEQYF.

The chain employs TRBV7-9 and TRBJ2-1; perhaps TRBD1 as D (5 bases). Trimming shortened V by 2 bases and J by 6 bases, and 17 bases separated the two germline ends. Germline V gene sequence: CDR1 SEHNR, CDR2 FQNEAQ (reference sequence). This CDR3 comprises 16 residues. The CDR3 sequence is CASSLHPPNRSNEQFF. The DNA of the CDR3 is TGTGCCAGCAGCTTACACCCACCCAACAGGTCCAATGAGCAGTTCTTC.

This clonotype was detected a few times. The V gene is TRBV7-9, the J gene TRBJ2-1; 10 bases align to TRBD1. V dropped 3 bases and J dropped 5; count of bases not matched to a gene: 4. This CDR3 has 15 residues. Germline V CDR1 and CDR2: SEHNR, FQNEAQ (reference sequence). The CDR3 DNA reads as TGTGCCAGCAGCTTCGGGACAGGGGACAACAATGAGCAGTTCTTC. Translating gives CASSFGTGDNNEQFF.

Worth noting for this clonotype: Given a much more abundant clone one base away, this may be a read error. V usage is TRBV3-1 and J usage is TRBJ2-7, with 9 bases that match TRBD2. The CDR3 length is 16 residues. Germline CDR1 and CDR2: LGHDT and YNNKEL (reference sequence). J lost 0 bases, V lost 1 base, and 4 bases had no gene match. DNA for the CDR3: TGTGCCAGCAGCCAAGGGATTAGCGGGAGCTCCTACGAGCAGTACTTC. It codes for CASSQGISGSSYEQYF.

Only one count was recorded for this clonotype. The rearrangement links TRBV7-9 to TRBJ1-4, with TRBD1 matching 10 bases. The CDR3 contains 19 residues. Germline CDR1 reads SEHNR; CDR2 reads FQNEAQ (reference sequence). V gave up 5 bases and J gave up 4 bases; unmatched junction bases: 16. The CDR3 protein is CASSIGFPGQGRLNEKLFF. The CDR3 nucleotides read TGTGCCAGCAGCATAGGGTTCCCGGGACAGGGGAGGCTTAATGAAAAACTGTTTTTT.

The CDR3 loop reads CASGSTGSSGANVLTF. The CDR3 coding sequence is TGTGCTAGTGGTTCTACAGGGAGCTCTGGGGCCAACGTCCTGACTTTC. V and J are TRBV12-5 and TRBJ2-6; the D gene is possibly TRBD1 (6 bases). This CDR3 has 16 residues. V lost 4 bases to trimming and J lost 0 bases, with 10 bases between them. Per germline, CDR1 LGHNT and CDR2 FRNRAP. The complete variable domain, with remaining parts taken from reference TRBV12-5 and TRBJ2-6, reads DARVTQTPRHKVTEMGQEVTMRCQPILGHNTVFWYRQTMMQGLELLAYFRNRAPLDDSGMPKDRFSAEMPDATLATLKIQPSEPRDSAVYFCASGSTGSSGANVLTFGAGSRLTVL.

This chain connects TRBV20-1 to TRBJ1-3, with TRBD1 identical over 9 bases. With V trimmed by 2 bases and J by 8 bases, 4 bases remained unmatched. The length of the CDR3 is 13 residues. Germline V CDR1 and CDR2: DFQATT, SNEGSKA (reference sequence). CDR3 nucleotide sequence: TGCAGTGCTAGAATACAGGGGGCGGACACCATATATTTT. Translation gives CSARIQGADTIYF.

V and J are TRBV3-1 and TRBJ2-1, with 12 bases lining up with TRBD2. CDR1 and CDR2 (germline): LGHDT, YNNKEL (reference sequence). V lost 4 bases, J lost 5 bases, and 9 bases stayed unmatched. This CDR3 has 17 amino acids. In DNA form, the CDR3 reads TGTGCCAGCAGCCTCCATGGGGGACTAGCGGGCCACAATGAGCAGTTCTTC. Protein: CASSLHGGLAGHNEQFF.

CDR3 DNA: TGTGCTTACGGTACGGGGAGCTCCTACGAGCAGTACTTC. Protein sequence: CAYGTGSSYEQYF. V is TRBV12-3 or TRBV12-4 and J is TRBJ2-7; D possibly corresponds to TRBD2 (5 bases). The CDR3 is 13 amino acids.

The chain has TRBV27 and TRBJ1-1; unclear D gene. V was pared by 2 bases and J by 3 bases, with 10 bases between. Looked up from germline, CDR1 is MNHEY and CDR2 is SMNVEV (reference sequence). The CDR3 extends over 14 amino acids. In DNA form, the CDR3 reads TGTGCCAGCAGTTTAGGATTCACTTACACTGAAGCTTTCTTT. Translating it yields CASSLGFTYTEAFF.

This clonotype has ten or more counts. The chain combines TRBV5-1 with TRBJ2-3; 9 positions agree with TRBD1. Trimming took 1 base from V and 4 from J; bases not matched to a gene: 1. CDR3 length: 14 amino acids. Germline-derived CDR1 and CDR2 are SGHRS and YFSETQ. The DNA for the CDR3 is TGCGCCAGCAGCTTGACAGGGGGCGCAGATACGCAGTATTTT. Translated, it gives CASSLTGGADTQYF. The full variable domain, its missing parts supplied by reference TRBV5-1 and TRBJ2-3, is KAGVTQTPRYLIKTRGQQVTLSCSPISGHRSVSWYQQTPGQGLQFLFEYFSETQRNKGNFPGRFSGRQFSNSRSEMNVSTLELGDSALYLCASSLTGGADTQYFGPGTRLTVL.

This clonotype was counted a few times. V usage is TRBV11-1 and J usage is TRBJ2-3; the match to TRBD2 covers 8 bases. Germline values: CDR1 SGHAT, CDR2 FQDESV (reference sequence). Unmatched junction bases numbered 13, after V lost 5 bases and J lost 0 bases. This CDR3 comprises 18 residues. The CDR3 coding sequence is TGTGCCAGCAGCCTCCGCCCACGGACTAGCTCTAGCACAGATACGCAGTATTTT. Encoded protein: CASSLRPRTSSSTDTQYF.

This clonotype turned up a few times. V is TRBV11-1 and J is TRBJ2-3; D is unresolved. CDR1 is SGHAT, CDR2 FQDESV, per germline (reference sequence). The CDR3 covers 16 residues. Deletions cut 3 bases from V and 4 bases from J, with 17 bases between. The CDR3 nucleotides read TGTGCCAGCAGCTTTTCTGCGTTATGGACCGCAGATACGCAGTATTTT. Translation gives CASSFSALWTADTQYF.

The chain couples TRBV20-1 to TRBJ2-3; 8 bases line up with TRBD2. J was trimmed by 2 bases and V by 0 bases; bases with no gene match: 10. The CDR3 covers 17 residues. CDR1 and CDR2 (germline): DFQATT, SNEGSKA (reference sequence). CDR3 amino acids: CSARDRRGGPNTDTQYF. The CDR3 DNA reads TGCAGTGCTAGAGATAGGCGCGGGGGGCCAAACACAGATACGCAGTATTTT.

This clonotype was found a few times. The chain uses TRBV3-1 and TRBJ1-2, with a tentative D call TRBD1 (5 bases). The V end was cut by 1 base, the J end by 2 bases, with 11 bases between. This CDR3 is 15 amino acids long. Germline V gene sequence: CDR1 LGHDT, CDR2 YNNKEL (reference sequence). Written as DNA, the CDR3 is TGTGCCAGCAGCCAAGCGGCCAGGGTGAACTATGGCTACACCTTC. Translating it yields CASSQAARVNYGYTF.

On this clonotype: A clone one base away is much larger, so this may be a read error. In this CDR3 the conserved last residue, phenylalanine or tryptophan, is missing, so a read error is likely. The chain uses TRBV20-1 and TRBJ2-1, with TRBD2 matching over 8 bases. V shed 4 bases, J shed 2 bases, and the junction held 7 bases outside the gene matches. The CDR3 runs to 15 residues. CDR1 and CDR2 from the germline V gene are DFQATT and SNEGSKA (reference sequence). CDR3: CSATQREIPYNEQFL. CDR3 coding DNA: TGCAGTGCTACCCAGCGGGAGATCCCCTACAATGAGCAGTTCTTA.

Regarding this clonotype: A much larger clone sits a single nucleotide away, making a read error possible. The chain uses TRBV4-1 and TRBJ2-1, with a possible D match to TRBD2 (5 bases). In germline, CDR1 is MGHRA, CDR2 YSYEKL. V was clipped by 1 base and J by 10 bases, with 14 bases between them. The CDR3 runs to 14 residues. In DNA, the CDR3 is TGCGCCAGCAGCCAAGGAGGGATGAGTAGGGAGCAGTTCTTC. Translating gives CASSQGGMSREQFF.

The V and J genes are TRBV11-2 and TRBJ2-7, with 9 bases lining up with TRBD1. The CDR3 loop spans 17 amino acids. CDR1 is SGHAT, CDR2 FQNNGV, per germline. The V and J ends lost 2 bases and 2 bases, in that order; junction bases with no gene match: 10. CDR3 sequence: CASSLRTGATLPYEQYF. CDR3 bases: TGTGCCAGCAGCTTACGGACAGGGGCTACCCTTCCCTACGAGCAGTACTTC.

This chain uses TRBV5-1 with TRBJ2-1, with TRBD2 identical over 10 bases. The CDR3 consists of 18 residues. CDR1 and CDR2 (germline): SGHRS, YFSETQ. The V segment lost 4 bases and the J segment 0 bases; nucleotides outside the gene matches: 10. For the CDR3, the DNA is TGCGCCAGCAGCCGACTAGCGGGCCCTTCCCCCTCCTACAATGAGCAGTTCTTC. Protein product: CASSRLAGPSPSYNEQFF. Full variable domain (remainder filled in from reference TRBV5-1 and TRBJ2-1): KAGVTQTPRYLIKTRGQQVTLSCSPISGHRSVSWYQQTPGQGLQFLFEYFSETQRNKGNFPGRFSGRQFSNSRSEMNVSTLELGDSALYLCASSRLAGPSPSYNEQFFGPGTRLTVL.

There are a few counts of this clonotype. This chain uses TRBV5-1 with TRBJ2-1, with 9 bases fitting TRBD2. Germline CDR1 and CDR2: SGHRS and YFSETQ. V lost 1 base to trimming and J lost 2 bases; unmatched junction nucleotides: 10. The length of the CDR3 is 18 residues. CDR3 nucleotide sequence: TGCGCCAGCAGCTTGACGACCCAAGGCGGGGGGGCCTACAATGAGCAGTTCTTC. Amino acids: CASSLTTQGGGAYNEQFF.

This chain joins TRBV20-1 and TRBJ1-2; D is unclear. CDR3 length equals 14 residues. Germline assignment: CDR1 DFQATT and CDR2 SNEGSKA (reference sequence). Trimming took off 4 bases at V and 2 bases at J, with 14 bases between the two ends. For the CDR3, the DNA is TGCAGTGCTAAACTTCCCGCCCAGAACTATGGCTACACCTTC. This gives the protein CSAKLPAQNYGYTF.

As regards this clonotype: A junction boundary mismatches the germline segment, possibly from a read error. This chain links TRBV28 with TRBJ2-1; 8 bases agree with TRBD2. The CDR3 extends over 16 amino acids. Germline lookup yields CDR1 MDHEN and CDR2 SYDVKM. The CDR3 bases are TGTGTCAGCAGTTCCCCCGGGGTAGCGGGGTACAATGAGCAGTTCTTC. Protein: CVSSSPGVAGYNEQFF.

The CDR3 bases are TGCGCCAGCACCCTTGTGGGGAGAGATACGCAGTATTTT. Translated: CASTLVGRDTQYF. V is TRBV5-1 and J is TRBJ2-3, with D tentatively TRBD2 (5 bases). The CDR3 consists of 13 residues. Trimming pared 6 bases from V and 5 bases from J, leaving 13 bases between. The V gene's germline CDR1 is SGHRS and CDR2 YFSETQ.

The V and J genes are TRBV20-1 and TRBJ2-3; TRBD2 agrees at 12 bases. Germline V lookup: CDR1 DFQATT, CDR2 SNEGSKA (reference sequence). J was trimmed by 2 bases and V by 6 bases; bases with no gene match: 12. This CDR3 is 17 amino acids long. The CDR3 loop is CSAPRLAGAWNTDTQYF. The CDR3, as DNA: TGCAGTGCCCCGAGACTAGCGGGAGCTTGGAACACAGATACGCAGTATTTT.

Note on this clonotype: The junction does not match germline at one end; this may be a read error. The V and J genes are TRBV7-2 and TRBJ1-5; possibly TRBD1 for D (6 bases). The length of the CDR3 is 14 residues. Germline assignment: CDR1 SGHTA and CDR2 FQGNSA. The chain's CDR3 is CASSLGITGLPRHF. In DNA, the CDR3 is TGTGCCAGCAGCTTAGGGATAACAGGGCTGCCCCGGCATTTT.

The gene calls are TRBV27 and TRBJ2-1, with 7 bases that match TRBD2. CDR1 is MNHEY, CDR2 SMNVEV, per germline (reference sequence). This CDR3 region has 16 residues. With V trimmed by 4 bases and J by 3 bases, 9 bases remained unmatched. In DNA, the CDR3 is TGTGCCAGCAGTTCAAGACTAGCCCCTAGCTACAATGAGCAGTTCTTC. This translates into CASSSRLAPSYNEQFF.

In regard to this clonotype: Relative to the germline gene, one junction end is altered; a read error may explain this. This rearrangement joins TRBV29-1 to TRBJ2-3, with D possibly TRBD1 on 6 matching bases. The length of the CDR3 is 15 residues. Germline V CDR1 and CDR2: SQVTM, ANQGSEA. The CDR3 here is CSVEGGQSSIDTQYF. The CDR3 DNA follows: TGCAGCGTTGAAGGAGGACAGTCTAGCATAGATACGCAGTATTTT.

The chain uses TRBV29-1 and TRBJ1-1; D is perhaps TRBD1 (5 bases). This CDR3 has 13 amino acids. Trimming took off 5 bases at V and 0 bases at J, with 10 bases between the two ends. Germline loops: CDR1 SQVTM, CDR2 ANQGSEA. In nucleotides, the CDR3 is TGCAGCGTTAGGGGACTGTTGAACACTGAAGCTTTCTTT. Protein: CSVRGLLNTEAFF.

The chain uses TRBV27 and TRBJ2-3; 14 bases map to TRBD2. The CDR3 length is 17 residues. Trimming removed 4 bases from V and 2 bases from J; junction bases left unmatched: 5. The germline V gene encodes CDR1 MNHEY and CDR2 SMNVEV (reference sequence). CDR3 amino acids: CASSSWTSGGTTDTQYF. The DNA of the CDR3 is TGTGCCAGCAGTTCCTGGACTAGCGGGGGGACCACAGATACGCAGTATTTT.

This clonotype showed up just a few times. V gene TRBV7-9 combines with J gene TRBJ2-1; D not resolved. Germline values: CDR1 SEHNR, CDR2 FQNEAQ (reference sequence). Trimming shortened V by 5 bases and J by 0 bases, and 14 bases separated the two germline ends. This CDR3 spans 16 amino acids. CDR3 region: CASSPRVTSSYNEQFF. The CDR3 DNA reads TGTGCCAGCAGCCCAAGGGTGACCAGCTCCTACAATGAGCAGTTCTTC. The variable domain in full, completed from reference TRBV7-9 and TRBJ2-1, reads DTGVSQNPRHKITKRGQNVTFRCDPISEHNRLYWYRQTLGQGPEFLTYFQNEAQLEKSRLLSDRFSAERPKGSFSTLEIQRTEQGDSAMYLCASSPRVTSSYNEQFFGPGTRLTVL.